One and the same sample provided the 24 T cell receptor beta chains below, sequenced in a study of monozygotic twins with inflammatory bowel disease. Reprocessing the 5' RACE reads, TCRdb reports a single entry for every CDR3 protein and omits DNA. In all, the sample yields 95,000 to 110,000 distinct CDR3 sequences. The sequenced sample was blood. Receptors were obtained from a human donor with ulcerative colitis or Crohn's disease, or a healthy co-twin of an affected twin (not recorded which).

The CDR3 region is CASSLRSGAEEQYF. This chain links TRBV5-4 with TRBJ2-7; the D call of TRBD1 rests on TCRdb alone, since no DNA is present to check it. Per the germline V gene, CDR1 is SGHNT and CDR2 is YYREEE (reference sequence). The CDR3 has 14 amino acids. The complete variable domain, with remaining parts taken from reference TRBV5-4 and TRBJ2-7, reads ETGVTQSPTHLIKTRGQQVTLRCSSQSGHNTVSWYQQALGQGPQFIFQYYREEENGRGNFPPRFSGLQFPNYSSELNVNALELDDSALYLCASSLRSGAEEQYFGPGTRLTVT.

This rearrangement joins TRBV16 to TRBJ1-1. This CDR3 is built from 15 residues. CDR1 is KGHSY, CDR2 FQNENV, per germline. CDR3 in amino acids: CASSQSKQFHTEAFF.

The chain uses TRBV5-6 and TRBJ2-3. Germline-derived CDR1 and CDR2 are SGHDT and YYEEEE. The CDR3 runs 11 residues. CDR3 in amino acids: CASSLFDTQYF.

This sequence joins TRBV7-2 and TRBJ2-3; TCRdb's assignment of TRBD2 cannot be checked, as there is no DNA. Germline-derived CDR1 and CDR2 are SGHTA and FQGNSA. This CDR3 is 15 amino acids long. The CDR3 region is CASSLLAGSTDTQYF.

This chain links TRBV5-1 with TRBJ2-1; as DNA is missing, the TRBD1 call by TCRdb cannot be tested. Germline-derived CDR1 and CDR2 are SGHRS and YFSETQ. The CDR3 totals 18 residues. The chain's CDR3 is CASSSSRSRSYTYNEQFF.

CDR3 in amino acids: CASSSQGIGSPLHF. The chain links TRBV7-2 to TRBJ1-6; TCRdb's D call, TRBD1, is unchecked because there is no DNA. This CDR3 has 14 amino acids. CDR1 is SGHTA and CDR2 is FQGNSA in the germline V gene.

This CDR3 is CASSTRVVSGRAQLTDTQYF. The chain has TRBV11-2 and TRBJ2-3; TCRdb proposes TRBD2, but this gene call is untestable without DNA. The germline gives CDR1 SGHAT, CDR2 FQNNGV. The CDR3 is made up of 20 amino acids.

J is TRBJ2-4 and V is TRBV7-2; TCRdb picks TRBD2, but there is no DNA to check that call. The CDR3 loop spans 13 amino acids. CDR1 is SGHTA and CDR2 is FQGNSA in the germline V gene. Here the CDR3 reads CASSSSRGNIQYF.

This chain links TRBV4-3 with TRBJ2-1; the D gene TCRdb calls, TRBD2, cannot be checked with no DNA. The germline V gene has CDR1 LGHNA and CDR2 YSLEER. The CDR3 length is 15 residues. CDR3 in amino acids: CASSQEAQTSDEQFF.

The V and J genes are TRBV20-1 and TRBJ2-7. The length of the CDR3 is 15 residues. The germline gives CDR1 DFQATT, CDR2 SNEGSKA (reference sequence). The CDR3 spells CSARDLSRQSYEQYF.

The chain links TRBV27 to TRBJ2-1; TCRdb reports TRBD2, a call that lacks DNA to check it against. The CDR3 length is 16 residues. From germline, CDR1 is MNHEY and CDR2 SMNVEV (reference sequence). CDR3 sequence reads: CASSNTGTSGKDEQFF.

This chain joins TRBV27 and TRBJ2-1. This CDR3 comprises 15 residues. The germline gives CDR1 MNHEY, CDR2 SMNVEV (reference sequence). This chain's CDR3 is CASSSTTSSYNEQFF.

The chain employs TRBV11-2 and TRBJ2-5; TCRdb designates TRBD2, a call that cannot be tested without DNA. Germline CDR1 reads SGHAT; CDR2 reads FQNNGV. There are 15 residues in the CDR3. The CDR3 here is CASSPMGGTQETQYF. Combining the CDR3 with reference TRBV11-2 and TRBJ2-5 gives the whole variable domain EAGVAQSPRYKIIEKRQSVAFWCNPISGHATLYWYQQILGQGPKLLIQFQNNGVVDDSQLPKDRFSAERLKGVDSTLKIQPAKLEDSAVYLCASSPMGGTQETQYFGPGTRLLVL.

The gene calls are TRBV5-6 and TRBJ2-1; absent DNA, TCRdb's TRBD1 call cannot be checked. The CDR3 consists of 16 residues. The germline V gene encodes CDR1 SGHDT and CDR2 YYEEEE. CDR3 sequence: CASSVEGTGTYNEQFF.

The chain recombines TRBV5-1 with TRBJ2-3. Per the germline V gene, CDR1 is SGHRS and CDR2 is YFSETQ. CDR3 length: 15 residues. This CDR3 reads CASSLTPLRWDTQYF.

V gene TRBV6-1 combines with J gene TRBJ2-7. CDR3 length equals 14 residues. The V gene's germline CDR1 is MNHNS and CDR2 SASEGT. The CDR3 sequence is CASSGSGRGYEQYF.

V and J are TRBV18 and TRBJ1-2; TCRdb picks TRBD1, but there is no DNA to check that call. This CDR3 has 18 residues. The germline gives CDR1 KGHSH, CDR2 LQKENI. CDR3 sequence reads: CASSPQKGAAGTYYGYTF.

V gene TRBV11-3 combines with J gene TRBJ2-1; TCRdb picks TRBD2, but there is no DNA to check that call. This CDR3 has 16 residues. Germline-derived CDR1 and CDR2 are SGHNT and YENEEA. This chain's CDR3 is CASSKRGGDTLNEQFF.

V usage is TRBV11-2 and J usage is TRBJ2-5; TCRdb returns TRBD2, unconfirmable since there is no DNA. The CDR3 sequence is 15 residues long. In germline, CDR1 is SGHAT, CDR2 FQNNGV. The CDR3 reads CASSLYQGGKETQYF.

V usage is TRBV27 and J usage is TRBJ2-7; TCRdb names TRBD1, which stays unverified in the absence of DNA. The CDR3 length is 16 residues. The germline CDR1 and CDR2 sequences are MNHEY and SMNVEV (reference sequence). The CDR3 reads CASSSFSQGKRYEQYF.

The genes are TRBV25-1 and TRBJ2-7; TCRdb lists TRBD1, though no DNA is available to test this call. The CDR3 runs 16 residues. Germline assignment: CDR1 MGHDK and CDR2 SYGVNS. The CDR3 reads CASSESTGKRFYEQYF.

V and J are TRBV6-4 and TRBJ2-1; TCRdb picks TRBD2, but there is no DNA to check that call. Germline loops: CDR1 MRHNA, CDR2 SNTAGT. CDR3 length: 15 residues. The chain's CDR3 is CASSDLAGGPNEQFF.

The chain uses TRBV7-2 and TRBJ1-5. Per the germline V gene, CDR1 is SGHTA and CDR2 is FQGNSA. The CDR3 spans 14 residues. CDR3 in amino acids: CASSIGGINQPQHF.

The chain joins TRBV27 to TRBJ2-7; the D call of TRBD1 rests on TCRdb alone, since no DNA is present to check it. The CDR3 length is 15 residues. CDR1 MNHEY and CDR2 SMNVEV come from the germline V gene (reference sequence). The chain's CDR3 is CASPVNRDRRCEQYF.